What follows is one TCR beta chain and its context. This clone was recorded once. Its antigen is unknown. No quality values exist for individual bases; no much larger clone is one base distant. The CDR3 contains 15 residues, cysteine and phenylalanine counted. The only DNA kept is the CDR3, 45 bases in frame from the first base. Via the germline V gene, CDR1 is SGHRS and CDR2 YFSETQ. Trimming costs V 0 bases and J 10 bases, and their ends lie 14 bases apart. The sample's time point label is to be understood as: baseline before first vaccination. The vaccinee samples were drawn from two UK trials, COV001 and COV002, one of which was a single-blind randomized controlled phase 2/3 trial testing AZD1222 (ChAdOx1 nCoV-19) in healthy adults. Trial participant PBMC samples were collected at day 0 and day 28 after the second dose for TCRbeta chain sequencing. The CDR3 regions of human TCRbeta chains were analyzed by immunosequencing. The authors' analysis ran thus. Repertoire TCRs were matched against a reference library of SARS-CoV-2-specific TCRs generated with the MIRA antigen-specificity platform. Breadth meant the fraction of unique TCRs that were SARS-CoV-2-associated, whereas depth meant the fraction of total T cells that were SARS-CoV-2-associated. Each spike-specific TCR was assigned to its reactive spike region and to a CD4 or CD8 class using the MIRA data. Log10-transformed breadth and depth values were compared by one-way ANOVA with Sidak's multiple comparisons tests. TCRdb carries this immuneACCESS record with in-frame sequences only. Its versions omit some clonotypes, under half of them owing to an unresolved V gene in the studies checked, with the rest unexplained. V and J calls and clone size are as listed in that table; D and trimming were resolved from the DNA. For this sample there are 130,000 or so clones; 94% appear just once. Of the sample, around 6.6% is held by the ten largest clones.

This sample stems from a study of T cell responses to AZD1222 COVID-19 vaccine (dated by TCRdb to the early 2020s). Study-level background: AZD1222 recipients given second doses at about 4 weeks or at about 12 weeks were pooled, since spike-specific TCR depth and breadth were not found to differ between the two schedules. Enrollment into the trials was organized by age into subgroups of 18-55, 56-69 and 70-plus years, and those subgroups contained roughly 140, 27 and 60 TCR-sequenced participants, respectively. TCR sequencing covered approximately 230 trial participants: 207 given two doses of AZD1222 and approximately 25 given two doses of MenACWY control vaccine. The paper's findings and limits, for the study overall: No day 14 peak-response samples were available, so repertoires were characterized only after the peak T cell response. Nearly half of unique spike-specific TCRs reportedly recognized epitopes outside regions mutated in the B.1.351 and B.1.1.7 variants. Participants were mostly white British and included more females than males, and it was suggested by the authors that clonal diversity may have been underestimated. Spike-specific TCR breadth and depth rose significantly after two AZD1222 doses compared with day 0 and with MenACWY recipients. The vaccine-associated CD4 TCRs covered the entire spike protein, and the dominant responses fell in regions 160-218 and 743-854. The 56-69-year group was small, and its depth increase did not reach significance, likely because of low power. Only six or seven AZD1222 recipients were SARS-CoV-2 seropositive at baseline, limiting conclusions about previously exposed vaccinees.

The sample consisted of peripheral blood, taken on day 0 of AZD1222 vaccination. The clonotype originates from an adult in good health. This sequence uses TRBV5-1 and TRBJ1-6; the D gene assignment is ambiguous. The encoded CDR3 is CASSLGEGLGSPLHF. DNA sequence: TGCGCCAGCAGCTTGGGTGAGGGCCTGGGATCACCCCTCCACTTT. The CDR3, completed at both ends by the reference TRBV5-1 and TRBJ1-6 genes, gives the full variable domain KAGVTQTPRYLIKTRGQQVTLSCSPISGHRSVSWYQQTPGQGLQFLFEYFSETQRNKGNFPGRFSGRQFSNSRSEMNVSTLELGDSALYLCASSLGEGLGSPLHFGNGTRLTVT.